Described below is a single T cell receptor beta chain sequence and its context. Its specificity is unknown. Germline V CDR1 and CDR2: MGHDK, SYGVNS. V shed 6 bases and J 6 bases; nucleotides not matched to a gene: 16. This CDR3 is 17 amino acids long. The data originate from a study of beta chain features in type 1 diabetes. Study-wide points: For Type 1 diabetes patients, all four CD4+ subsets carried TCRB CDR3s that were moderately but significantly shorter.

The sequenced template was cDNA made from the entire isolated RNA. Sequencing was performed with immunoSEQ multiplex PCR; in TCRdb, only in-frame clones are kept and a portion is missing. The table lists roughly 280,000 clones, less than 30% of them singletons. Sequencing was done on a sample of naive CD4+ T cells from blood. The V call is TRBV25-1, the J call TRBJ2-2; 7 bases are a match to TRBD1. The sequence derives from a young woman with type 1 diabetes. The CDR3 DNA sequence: TGTGCCAGCAGACCGCCGGGACGACAGGGCATATCCGGGGAGCTGTTTTTT. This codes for CASRPPGRQGISGELFF.